This TCR beta chain was identified in a study of CD8 T cells in ankylosing spondylitis. Making use of molecular barcodes, quantitative 5'-RACE generated TCR beta libraries. TCRdb reprocessed the 5' RACE reads via MiXCR and lists one record per CDR3 protein. The data hold about 250,000 distinct CDR3 sequences, with approximately 8% observed a single time. General study findings and limits: Matched ankylosing spondylitis synovial fluid reportedly showed significant enrichment of disease-linked clones. Ankylosing spondylitis blood appeared to carry a characteristic TCR beta motif of several highly homologous variants. The disease-linked clones had a CD8+ phenotype and low blood frequencies.

CDR1 and CDR2 (germline): DFQATT, SNEGSKA (reference sequence). The CDR3 runs 15 residues. V trimming: 3 bases; J trimming: 0 bases; junction bases outside the gene matches: 5. There are many counts of this clonotype. What it binds is unknown. The chain combines TRBV20-1 with TRBJ2-4; 7 positions agree with TRBD2. The clonotype was recovered from a female donor with ankylosing spondylitis or in good health (not recorded which). Specimen: blood, either unsorted or a sorted T cell fraction (not recorded which). DNA for the CDR3: TGCAGTGCTAGTACGGGACTAATAGCCAAAAACATTCAGTACTTC. Residues: CSASTGLIAKNIQYF.